This TCR beta chain was profiled in a study of blood T cell repertoires in COVID-19. Overall study: Sample material is recorded as cDNA or gDNA derived from T cells, B-cell-depleted T cells, or PBMCs.

TCRdb's copy holds only in-frame clones and misses some; the assay was immunoSEQ multiplex PCR. Seen here are approximately 150,000 clones, 75% to 90% observed once, and the top ten hold 2.5% to 3.5%. Sequences were obtained from peripheral blood. This clonotype originated in a woman aged 55-70 years with active COVID-19.

The CDR3 DNA reads TGTGCCAGCAGTTTACTTCGGGCTGAAGCTTTCTTT. Its protein product is CASSLLRAEAFF. The V call is TRBV28, the J call TRBJ1-1; the D is unclear. The CDR3 totals 12 residues. Per germline, CDR1 MDHEN and CDR2 SYDVKM. Between the trimmed V and J ends, which lost 2 bases and 6 bases, there was a span of 7 bases.